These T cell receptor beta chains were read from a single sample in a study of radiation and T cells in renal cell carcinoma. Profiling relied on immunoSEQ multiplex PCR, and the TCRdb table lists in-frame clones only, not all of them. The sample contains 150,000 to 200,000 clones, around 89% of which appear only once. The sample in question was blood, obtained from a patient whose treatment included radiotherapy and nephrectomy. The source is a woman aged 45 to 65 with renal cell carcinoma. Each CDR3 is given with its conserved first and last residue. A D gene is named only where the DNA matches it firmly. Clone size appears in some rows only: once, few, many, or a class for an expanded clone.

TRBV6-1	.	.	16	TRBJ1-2	CASSAEGPPAGYGYTF	TGTGCCAGCAGTGCCGAGGGGCCTCCGGCTGGCTATGGCTACACCTTC
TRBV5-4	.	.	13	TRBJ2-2	CASSLLSAGELFF	TGTGCCAGCAGCTTGCTATCGGCCGGGGAGCTGTTTTTT
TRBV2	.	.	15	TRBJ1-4	CASRDYGGGGEKLFF	TGTGCCAGCAGGGACTACGGAGGGGGAGGTGAAAAACTGTTTTTT
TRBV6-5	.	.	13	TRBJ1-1	CASSYARTTEAFF	TGTGCCAGCAGTTACGCCAGGACCACTGAAGCTTTCTTT
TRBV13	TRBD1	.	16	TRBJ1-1	CASSLRDRAENTEAFF	TGTGCCAGCAGCTTAAGGGACAGAGCAGAGAACACTGAAGCTTTCTTT
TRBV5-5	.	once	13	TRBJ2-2	CASSFIGTGELFF	TGTGCCAGCAGCTTCATCGGGACCGGGGAGCTGTTTTTT
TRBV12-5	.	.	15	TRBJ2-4	CASGLVGPYKNIQYF	TGTGCTAGTGGTTTGGTGGGGCCATACAAAAACATTCAGTACTTC
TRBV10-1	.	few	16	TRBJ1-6	CASSESGTRGDSPLHF	TGCGCCAGCAGTGAATCGGGGACACGGGGGGATTCACCCCTCCACTTT
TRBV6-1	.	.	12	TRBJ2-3	CASSPRSDTQYF	TGTGCCAGCAGCCCTAGATCAGATACGCAGTATTTT
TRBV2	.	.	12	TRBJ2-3	CASSAVTDTQYF	TGTGCCAGCAGTGCGGTCACAGATACGCAGTATTTT
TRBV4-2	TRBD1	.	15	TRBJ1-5	CASSQGTGGSQPQHF	TGTGCCAGCAGCCAGGGGACAGGGGGCAGTCAGCCCCAGCATTTT
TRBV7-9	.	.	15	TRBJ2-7	CASSLRAGSSYEQYF	TGTGCCAGCAGCTTAAGGGCAGGGAGCTCCTACGAGCAGTACTTC
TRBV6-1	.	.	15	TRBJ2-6	CASSEKGSGANVLTF	TGTGCCAGCAGTGAAAAGGGTTCTGGGGCCAACGTCCTGACTTTC
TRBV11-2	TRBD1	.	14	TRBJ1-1	CASSYRGPGTEAFF	TGTGCCAGCAGTTACAGGGGGCCAGGCACTGAAGCTTTCTTT
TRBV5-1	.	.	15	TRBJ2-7	CASSTSQGRAGEQYF	TGCGCCAGCAGCACCTCCCAGGGTCGCGCGGGCGAGCAGTACTTC
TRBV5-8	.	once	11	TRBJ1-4	CASSLAGKLFF	TGTGCCAGCAGCTTGGCAGGAAAACTGTTTTTT
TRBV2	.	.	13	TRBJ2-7	CASSVETRNEQYF	TGTGCCAGCAGTGTGGAGACTAGAAACGAGCAGTACTTC
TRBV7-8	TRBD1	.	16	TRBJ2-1	CASTKSGTGPFNEQFF	TGTGCCAGCACCAAGTCCGGGACAGGGCCCTTTAATGAGCAGTTCTTC
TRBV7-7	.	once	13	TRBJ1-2	CASSLGEGNGYTF	TGTGCTAGCAGCCTAGGGGAAGGCAATGGCTACACCTTC
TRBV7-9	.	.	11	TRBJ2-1	CASSPSREQFF	TGTGCCAGCAGCCCCAGTCGGGAGCAGTTCTTC
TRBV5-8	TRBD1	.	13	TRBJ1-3	CASAGQGLYTIYF	TGTGCCAGCGCGGGACAGGGTCTATACACCATATATTTT
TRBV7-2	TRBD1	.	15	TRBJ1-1	CASSFDRGLNTEAFF	TGTGCCAGCAGCTTCGACAGGGGGTTGAACACTGAAGCTTTCTTT
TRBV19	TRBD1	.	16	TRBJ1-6	CASRPPPQGAGSPLHF	TGTGCCAGTAGGCCCCCACCCCAGGGGGCTGGATCACCCCTCCACTTT
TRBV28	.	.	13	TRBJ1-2	CASSLPANYGYTF	TGTGCCAGCAGTTTGCCAGCTAACTATGGCTACACCTTC
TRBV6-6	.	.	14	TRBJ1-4	CASIRDLNQEKLFF	TGTGCCAGCATCCGGGATTTGAATCAGGAAAAACTGTTTTTT
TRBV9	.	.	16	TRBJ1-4	CASSVAIGTTNEKLFF	TGTGCCAGCAGCGTAGCTATCGGGACAACTAATGAAAAACTGTTTTTT
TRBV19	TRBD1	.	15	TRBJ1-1	CASSIPNRGGNEAFF	TGTGCCAGTAGTATCCCCAACAGGGGCGGCAATGAAGCTTTCTTT
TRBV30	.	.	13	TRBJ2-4	CAWSWGAKNIQYF	TGTGCCTGGAGTTGGGGGGCCAAAAACATTCAGTACTTC
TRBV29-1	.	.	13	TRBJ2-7	CSVDSDSSYEQYF	TGCAGCGTTGACTCAGACAGCTCCTACGAGCAGTACTTC
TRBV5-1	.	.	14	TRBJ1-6	CASSLVAANSPLHF	TGCGCCAGCAGCTTGGTGGCAGCTAATTCACCCCTCCACTTT